The T cell receptor beta chain under discussion was sequenced for a study of blood T cell repertoires in COVID-19. Authors' data handling: Reference gene primer amplification in the assay estimated nucleated cell counts. Assay: immunoSEQ multiplex PCR; the TCRdb copy retains only in-frame clones and omits some. The DNA gave D and trimming, while V, J and clone size come from that table. This table holds roughly 300,000 clones, about 85% found once. Trimming removed 3 bases from V and 10 bases from J, with 13 bases in between. The CDR3 spans 12 residues. Germline CDR1 and CDR2: DFQATT and SNEGSKA (reference sequence). Assignment of participants to cohorts was predicated upon participant-reported clinical history.

The clonotype comes from a woman aged 25-40 years who had recovered from COVID-19. Material for sequencing was PBMCs or T cells enriched from blood (not recorded which). This chain links TRBV20-1 with TRBJ2-1, with D possibly matching TRBD2 (6 bases). In DNA, the CDR3 is TGCAGTGCTAGTACACAAAGCGGGGAGCAGTTCTTC. Amino acid sequence: CSASTQSGEQFF.